This T cell receptor beta chain stems from a study of CD8 T cells in Susac syndrome. Overall study results and limits: In total CD8+ repertoires, some 15 Susac-specific public clones were found, and in CD8+ TEMRA repertoires, 4 or 5 were found. CD8+ clones in Susac expanded most in TEMRA cells and active patients.

CDR1 and CDR2 (germline): KGHDR, SFDVKD. Trimming pared 3 bases from V and 4 bases from J, leaving 6 bases between. This CDR3 has 13 residues. With regard to this clonotype: Its target is unknown.

The authors reverse transcribed roughly 0.5 to 1 ug RNA with random hexamers. Coverage of TCR beta CDR3 amplification by immunoSEQ multiplex PCR extended to 54 Vbeta and 13 Jbeta. One entry per CDR3 protein, called by TCRdb with MiXCR from the immunoSEQ multiplex PCR reads. The sample contains around 110,000 distinct CDR3 sequences, around 94% of which appear only once. The TCR sequence derives from a human donor with Susac syndrome. Sequencing used CD8+ T cells from PBMCs. The chain couples TRBV24-1 to TRBJ2-1; tentatively, D is TRBD1 (6 bases). This chain's CDR3 is CATSDTGYNEQFF. CDR3 coding DNA: TGTGCCACCAGTGATACAGGGTACAATGAGCAGTTCTTC.